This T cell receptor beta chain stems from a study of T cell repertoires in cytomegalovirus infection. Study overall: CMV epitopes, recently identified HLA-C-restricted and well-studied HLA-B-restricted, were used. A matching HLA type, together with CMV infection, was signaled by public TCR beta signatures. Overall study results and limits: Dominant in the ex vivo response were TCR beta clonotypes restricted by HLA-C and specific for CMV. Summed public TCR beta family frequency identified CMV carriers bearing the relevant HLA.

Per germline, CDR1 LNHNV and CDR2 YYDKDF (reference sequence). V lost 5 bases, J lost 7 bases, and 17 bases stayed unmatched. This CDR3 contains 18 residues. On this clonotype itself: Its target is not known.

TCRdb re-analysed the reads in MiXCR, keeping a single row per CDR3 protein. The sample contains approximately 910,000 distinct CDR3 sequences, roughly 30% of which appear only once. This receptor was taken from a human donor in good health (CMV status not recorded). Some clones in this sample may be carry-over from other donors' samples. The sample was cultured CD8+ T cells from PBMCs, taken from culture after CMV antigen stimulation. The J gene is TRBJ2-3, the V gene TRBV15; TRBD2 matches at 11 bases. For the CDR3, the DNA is TGTGCCACCAGCGGCCTAGCCGAAACTAGCGGGGGATCATATACGCAGTATTTT. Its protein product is CATSGLAETSGGSYTQYF.